This T cell receptor beta chain was sequenced in a study of CD8+ T cells in alopecia areata. TCR sequencing used cDNA made by reverse transcription of extracted RNA. Assay used: immunoSEQ multiplex PCR; TCRdb lists only in-frame clones, some missing. Among 150,000 or so clones listed, over 45% were seen once. The sequence was obtained from a human donor with alopecia areata. The sequenced sample was CD4+ T cells sorted from blood.

As DNA, the CDR3 is TGTGCCAGCAGTTTAGCCGGGACAGGCTATGGCTACACCTTC. Encoded protein: CASSLAGTGYGYTF. V and J are TRBV27 and TRBJ1-2, with 8 bases identical to TRBD1. The CDR3 length is 14 residues. The junction had 3 bases not matched to a gene; V was cut back by 2 bases and J by 4 bases. Germline values: CDR1 MNHEY, CDR2 SMNVEV (reference sequence).